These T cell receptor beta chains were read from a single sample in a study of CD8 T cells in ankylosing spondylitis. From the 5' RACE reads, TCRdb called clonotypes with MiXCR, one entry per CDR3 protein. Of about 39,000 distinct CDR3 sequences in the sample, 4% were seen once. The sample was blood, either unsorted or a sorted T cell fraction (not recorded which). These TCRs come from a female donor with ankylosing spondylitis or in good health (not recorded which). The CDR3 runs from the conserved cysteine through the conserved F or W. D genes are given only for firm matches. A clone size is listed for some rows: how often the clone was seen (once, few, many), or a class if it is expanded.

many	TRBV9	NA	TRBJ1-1	CASSLRDGPTEAFF	TGTGCCAGCAGCCTCCGGGACGGGCCCACTGAAGCTTTCTTT
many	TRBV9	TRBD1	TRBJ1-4	CASSPETGGGDEKLFF	TGTGCCAGCAGCCCAGAGACAGGGGGCGGGGATGAAAAACTGTTTTTT
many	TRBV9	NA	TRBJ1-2	CASSVEAGRGNYGYTF	TGTGCCAGCAGCGTAGAAGCCGGGAGAGGAAACTATGGCTACACCTTC
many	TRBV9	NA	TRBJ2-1	CASSGDPGDNEQFF	TGTGCCAGCAGCGGGGACCCCGGCGACAATGAGCAGTTCTTC
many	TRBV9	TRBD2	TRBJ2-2	CASSALAGNTGELFF	TGTGCCAGCAGCGCCCTAGCGGGGAACACCGGGGAGCTGTTTTTT
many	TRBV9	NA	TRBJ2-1	CASSVVAVGVDEQFF	TGTGCCAGCAGCGTAGTGGCAGTGGGGGTGGATGAGCAGTTCTTC
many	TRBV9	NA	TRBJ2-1	CASSVANLVNEQFF	TGTGCCAGCAGCGTAGCTAACCTTGTCAATGAGCAGTTCTTC
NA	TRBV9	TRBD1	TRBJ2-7	CASSSDRDSYEQYF	TGTGCCAGCAGCTCCGACCGGGACAGCTACGAGCAGTACTTC
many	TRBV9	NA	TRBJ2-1	CASKGDYYNEQFF	TGTGCCAGCAAGGGGGACTACTACAATGAGCAGTTCTTC
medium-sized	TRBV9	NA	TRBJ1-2	CASSVAPGGNYGYTF	TGTGCCAGCAGCGTAGCCCCTGGGGGTAACTATGGCTACACCTTC
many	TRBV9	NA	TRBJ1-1	CASSPTRTGRGRRDTEAFF	TGTGCCAGCAGCCCCACCCGAACCGGAAGGGGGAGGAGGGACACTGAAGCTTTCTTT
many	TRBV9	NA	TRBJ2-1	CASSRMGYSPYNEQFF	TGTGCCAGCAGCCGAATGGGGTACTCTCCCTACAATGAGCAGTTCTTC
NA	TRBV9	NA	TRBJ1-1	CASSVGPGWNTEAFF	TGTGCCAGCAGCGTAGGGCCCGGCTGGAACACTGAAGCTTTCTTT
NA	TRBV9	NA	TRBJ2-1	CASSLDTRSYNEQFF	TGTGCCAGCAGCCTAGACACGCGCTCCTACAATGAGCAGTTCTTC
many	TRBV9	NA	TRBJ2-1	CASSPTRGAYNEQFF	TGTGCCAGCAGCCCGACCCGGGGGGCTTACAATGAGCAGTTCTTC
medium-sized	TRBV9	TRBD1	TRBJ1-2	CASSAPTGTAYGYTF	TGTGCCAGCAGCGCCCCAACCGGGACAGCGTATGGCTACACCTTC
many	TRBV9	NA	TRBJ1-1	CASSVGETFENTEAFF	TGTGCCAGCAGCGTAGGTGAGACCTTTGAAAACACTGAAGCTTTCTTT
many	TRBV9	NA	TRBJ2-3	CASSVEHRRTDTQYF	TGTGCCAGCAGCGTAGAGCACCGCCGCACAGATACGCAGTATTTT
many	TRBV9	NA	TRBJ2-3	CASSPGRWGRTDTQYF	TGTGCCAGCAGCCCGGGGAGGTGGGGGAGGACAGATACGCAGTATTTT
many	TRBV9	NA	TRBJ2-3	CASSVDSELVRTDTQYF	TGTGCCAGCAGCGTAGATTCGGAGTTGGTCCGCACAGATACGCAGTATTTT
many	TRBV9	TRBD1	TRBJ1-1	CASRSDRGTEAFF	TGTGCCAGCAGGTCCGACAGGGGCACTGAAGCTTTCTTT
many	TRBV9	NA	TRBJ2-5	CASSQQQGEEETQYF	TGTGCCAGCAGCCAGCAGCAGGGTGAGGAAGAGACCCAGTACTTC
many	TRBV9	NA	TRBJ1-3	CASSAEAASGNTIYF	TGTGCCAGCAGCGCCGAGGCAGCCTCTGGAAACACCATATATTTT
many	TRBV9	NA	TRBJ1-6	CASSQAWNSPLHF	TGTGCCAGTAGCCAAGCGTGGAATTCACCCCTCCACTTT
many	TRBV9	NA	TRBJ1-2	CASSVDPDLTSYGYTF	TGTGCCAGCAGCGTAGATCCAGACCTTACAAGCTATGGCTACACCTTC
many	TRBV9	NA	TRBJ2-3	CASSVDTILTDTQYF	TGTGCCAGCAGCGTTGACACCATTCTCACAGATACGCAGTATTTT
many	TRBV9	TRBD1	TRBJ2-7	CASSLGTEPYEQYF	TGTGCCAGCAGCCTCGGGACAGAGCCCTACGAGCAGTACTTC
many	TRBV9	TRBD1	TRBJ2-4	CASSVGGQGLQYF	TGTGCCAGCAGCGTAGGAGGACAGGGGCTGCAGTACTTC
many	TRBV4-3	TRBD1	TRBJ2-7	CASSHSATGESYEQYF	TGCGCCAGCAGCCATTCAGCGACAGGGGAATCCTACGAGCAGTACTTC
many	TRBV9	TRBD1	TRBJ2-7	CASSPGTGVGEQYF	TGTGCCAGCAGCCCTGGGACAGGGGTTGGCGAGCAGTACTTC
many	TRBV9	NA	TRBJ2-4	CASSVDDGVNIQYF	TGTGCCAGCAGCGTAGATGATGGAGTCAACATTCAGTACTTC
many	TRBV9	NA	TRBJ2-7	CASSVGPAEHEQYF	TGTGCCAGCAGCGTAGGGCCGGCGGAGCACGAGCAGTACTTC
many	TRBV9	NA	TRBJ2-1	CASSARRSSYNEQFF	TGTGCCAGCAGCGCCAGGCGTAGCTCCTACAATGAGCAGTTCTTC
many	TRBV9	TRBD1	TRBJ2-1	CASTSDRGPRSYNEQFF	TGTGCCAGCACTTCGGACAGGGGACCCCGCTCCTACAATGAGCAGTTCTTC
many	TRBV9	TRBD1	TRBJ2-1	CASSRGQGSYNEQFF	TGTGCCAGCAGCAGGGGACAGGGGAGCTACAATGAGCAGTTCTTC
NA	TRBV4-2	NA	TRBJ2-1	CVCRQSGHPDPNEQFF	TGTGTCTGCAGGCAATCGGGGCACCCAGACCCCAATGAGCAGTTCTTC
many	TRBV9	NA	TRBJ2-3	CASGLGGWTDTQYF	TGTGCCAGCGGGTTGGGGGGTTGGACAGATACGCAGTATTTT
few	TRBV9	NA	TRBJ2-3	CASSETRDGDTQYF	TGTGCCAGCAGCGAGACTAGGGATGGAGATACGCAGTATTTT